The 3 T cell receptor beta chains below come from one sample, sequenced in a study of T cells in Graves' hyperthyroidism and ophthalmopathy. Template material for amplifying TCR beta CDR3 regions consisted of RNA transcripts. First-round RT-PCR targeting the TCR CDR3 was performed with the HTBI primer set. MiXCR, applied by TCRdb to the multiplex PCR reads, yields one record per CDR3 protein. Of about 500,000 distinct CDR3 sequences in the sample, about 16% are singletons; the top ten hold 25% to 30%. The material sequenced was blood. These receptors all come from a woman in her thirties with Graves' ophthalmopathy.

This clonotype was seen many times. The CDR3 here is CASSQDRLAGVDKNIQYF. CDR3 coding DNA: TGTGCCAGCAGCCAAGATCGGCTAGCGGGAGTTGACAAAAACATTCAGTACTTC. The chain employs TRBV3-1 and TRBJ2-4; 10 bases match TRBD2. Germline assignment: CDR1 LGHDT and CDR2 YNNKEL (reference sequence). The CDR3 is 18 residues long. After removal of 0 bases from V and 3 bases from J, the junction contained 8 bases not matched to a gene.

This clonotype was detected only a few times. Written as DNA, the CDR3 is TGTGCCAGCAATCAGAGAGGGACCCAGTACTTC. Translation: CASNQRGTQYF. The V gene is TRBV28, the J gene TRBJ2-5; D remains ambiguous. V lost 7 bases and J 7 bases, leaving 10 bases between the germline ends. This CDR3 region has 11 residues. The V gene's germline CDR1 is MDHEN and CDR2 SYDVKM.

The sample holds many counts of this clonotype. The rearrangement joins TRBV20-1 to TRBJ2-5, with 9 positions matching TRBD2. V lost 3 bases to trimming and J lost 4 bases; unmatched junction nucleotides: 3. The V gene's germline CDR1 is DFQATT and CDR2 SNEGSKA (reference sequence). The CDR3 covers 13 residues. In nucleotides, the CDR3 is TGCAGTGCTAGTTTACTAGCGGGAGAGACCCAGTACTTC. Its protein product is CSASLLAGETQYF.